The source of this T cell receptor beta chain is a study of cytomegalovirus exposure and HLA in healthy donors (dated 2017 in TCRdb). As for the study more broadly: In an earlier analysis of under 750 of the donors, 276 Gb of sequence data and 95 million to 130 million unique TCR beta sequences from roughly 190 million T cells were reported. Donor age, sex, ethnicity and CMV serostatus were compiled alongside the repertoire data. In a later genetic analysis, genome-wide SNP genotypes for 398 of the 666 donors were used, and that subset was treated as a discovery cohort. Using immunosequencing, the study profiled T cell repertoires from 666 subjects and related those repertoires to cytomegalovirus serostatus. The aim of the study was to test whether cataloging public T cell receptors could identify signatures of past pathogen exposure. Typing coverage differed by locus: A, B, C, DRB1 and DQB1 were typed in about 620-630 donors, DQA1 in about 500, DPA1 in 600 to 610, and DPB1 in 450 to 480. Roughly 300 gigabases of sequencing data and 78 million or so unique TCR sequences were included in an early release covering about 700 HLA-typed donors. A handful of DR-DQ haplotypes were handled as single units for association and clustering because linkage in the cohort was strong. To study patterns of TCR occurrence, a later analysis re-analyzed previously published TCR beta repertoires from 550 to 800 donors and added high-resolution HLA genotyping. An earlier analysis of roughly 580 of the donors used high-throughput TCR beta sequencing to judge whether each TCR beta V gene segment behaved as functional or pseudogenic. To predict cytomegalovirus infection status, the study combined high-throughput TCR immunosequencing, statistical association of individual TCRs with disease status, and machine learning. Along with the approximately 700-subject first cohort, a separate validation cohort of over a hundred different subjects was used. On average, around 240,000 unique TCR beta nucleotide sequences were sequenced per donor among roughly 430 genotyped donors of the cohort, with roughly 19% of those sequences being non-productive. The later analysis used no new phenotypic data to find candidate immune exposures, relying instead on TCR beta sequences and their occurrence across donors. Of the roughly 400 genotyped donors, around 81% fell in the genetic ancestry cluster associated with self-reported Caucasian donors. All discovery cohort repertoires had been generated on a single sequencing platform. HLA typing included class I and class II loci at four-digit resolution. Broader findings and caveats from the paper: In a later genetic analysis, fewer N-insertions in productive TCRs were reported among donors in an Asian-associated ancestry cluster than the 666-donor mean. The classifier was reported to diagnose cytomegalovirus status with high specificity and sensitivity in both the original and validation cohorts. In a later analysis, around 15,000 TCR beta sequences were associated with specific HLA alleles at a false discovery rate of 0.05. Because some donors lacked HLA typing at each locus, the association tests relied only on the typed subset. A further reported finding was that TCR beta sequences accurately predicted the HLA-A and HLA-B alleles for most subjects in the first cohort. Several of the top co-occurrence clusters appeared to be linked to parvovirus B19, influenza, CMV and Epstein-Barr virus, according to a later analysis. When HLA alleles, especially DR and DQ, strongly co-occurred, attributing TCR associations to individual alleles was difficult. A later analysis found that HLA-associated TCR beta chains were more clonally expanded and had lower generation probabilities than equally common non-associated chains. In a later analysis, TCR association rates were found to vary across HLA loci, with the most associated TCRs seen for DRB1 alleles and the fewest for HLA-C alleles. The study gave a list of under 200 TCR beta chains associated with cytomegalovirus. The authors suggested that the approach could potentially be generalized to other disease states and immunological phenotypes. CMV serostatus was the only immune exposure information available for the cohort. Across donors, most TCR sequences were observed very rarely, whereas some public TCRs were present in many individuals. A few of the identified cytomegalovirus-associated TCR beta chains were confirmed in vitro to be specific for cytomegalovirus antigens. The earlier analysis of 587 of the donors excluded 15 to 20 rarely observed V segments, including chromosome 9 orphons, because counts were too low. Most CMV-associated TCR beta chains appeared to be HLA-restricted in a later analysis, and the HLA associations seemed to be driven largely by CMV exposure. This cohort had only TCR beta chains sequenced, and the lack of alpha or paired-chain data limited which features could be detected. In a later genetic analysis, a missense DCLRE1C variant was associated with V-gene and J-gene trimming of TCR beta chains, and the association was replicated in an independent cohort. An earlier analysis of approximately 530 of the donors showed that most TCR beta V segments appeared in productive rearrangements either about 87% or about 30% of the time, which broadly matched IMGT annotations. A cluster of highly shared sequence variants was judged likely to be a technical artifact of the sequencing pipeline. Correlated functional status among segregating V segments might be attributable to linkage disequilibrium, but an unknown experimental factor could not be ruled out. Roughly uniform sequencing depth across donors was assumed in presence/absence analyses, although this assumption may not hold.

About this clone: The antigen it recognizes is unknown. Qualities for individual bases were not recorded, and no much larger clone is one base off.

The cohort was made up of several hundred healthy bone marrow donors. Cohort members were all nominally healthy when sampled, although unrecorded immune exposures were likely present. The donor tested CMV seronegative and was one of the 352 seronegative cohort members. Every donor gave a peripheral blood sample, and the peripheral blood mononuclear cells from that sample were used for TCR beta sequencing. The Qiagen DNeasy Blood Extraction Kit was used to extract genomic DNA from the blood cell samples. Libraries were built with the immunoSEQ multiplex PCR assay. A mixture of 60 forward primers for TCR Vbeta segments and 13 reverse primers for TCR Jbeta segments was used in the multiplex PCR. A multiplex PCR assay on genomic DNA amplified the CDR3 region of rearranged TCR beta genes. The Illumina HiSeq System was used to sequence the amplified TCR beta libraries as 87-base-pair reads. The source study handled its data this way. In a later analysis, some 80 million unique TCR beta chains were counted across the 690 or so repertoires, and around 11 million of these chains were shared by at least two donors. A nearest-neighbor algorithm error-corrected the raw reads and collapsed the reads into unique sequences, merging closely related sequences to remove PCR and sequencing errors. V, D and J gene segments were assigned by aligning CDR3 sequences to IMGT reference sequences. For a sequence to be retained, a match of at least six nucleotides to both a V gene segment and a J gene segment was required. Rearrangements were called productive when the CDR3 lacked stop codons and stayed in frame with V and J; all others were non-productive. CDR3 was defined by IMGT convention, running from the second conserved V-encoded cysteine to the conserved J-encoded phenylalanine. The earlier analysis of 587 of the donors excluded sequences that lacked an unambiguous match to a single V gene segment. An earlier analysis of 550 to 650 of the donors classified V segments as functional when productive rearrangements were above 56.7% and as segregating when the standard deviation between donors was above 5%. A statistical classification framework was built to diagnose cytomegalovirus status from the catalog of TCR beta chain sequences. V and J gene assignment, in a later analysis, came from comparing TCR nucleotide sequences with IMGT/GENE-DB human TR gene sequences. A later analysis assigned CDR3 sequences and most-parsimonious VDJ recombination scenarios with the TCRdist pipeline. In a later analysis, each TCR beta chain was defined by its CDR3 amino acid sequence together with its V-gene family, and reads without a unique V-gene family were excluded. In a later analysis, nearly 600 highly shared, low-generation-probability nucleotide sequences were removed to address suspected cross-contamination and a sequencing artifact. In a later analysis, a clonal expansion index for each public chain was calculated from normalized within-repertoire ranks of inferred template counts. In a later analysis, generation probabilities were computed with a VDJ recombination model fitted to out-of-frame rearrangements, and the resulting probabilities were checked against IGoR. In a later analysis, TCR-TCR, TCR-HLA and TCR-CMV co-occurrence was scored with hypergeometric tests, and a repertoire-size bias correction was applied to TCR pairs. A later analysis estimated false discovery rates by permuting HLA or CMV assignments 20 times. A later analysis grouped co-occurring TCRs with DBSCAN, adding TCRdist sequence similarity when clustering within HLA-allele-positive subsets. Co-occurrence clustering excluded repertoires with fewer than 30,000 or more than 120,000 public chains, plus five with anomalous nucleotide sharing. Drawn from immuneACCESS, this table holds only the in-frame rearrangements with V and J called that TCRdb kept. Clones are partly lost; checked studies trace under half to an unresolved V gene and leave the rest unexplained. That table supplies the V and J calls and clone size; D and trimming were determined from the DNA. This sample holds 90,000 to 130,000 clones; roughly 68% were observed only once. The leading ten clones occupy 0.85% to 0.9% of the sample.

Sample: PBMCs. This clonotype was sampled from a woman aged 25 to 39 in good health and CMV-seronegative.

In nucleotides, the sequence is TGTGCCTGGAGTGTTCAGGATAATGAAAAACTGTTTTTT. It translates to CAWSVQDNEKLFF. This chain is built from TRBV30 and TRBJ1-4, with no reliable assignment of the D segment. Reading the germline V gene (reference sequence) gives CDR1 GTSNPN and CDR2 SVGIG. V is shortened by 0 bases, J by 4 bases, and the region joining them spans 6 bases. There are 13 amino acids in the CDR3, from cysteine to phenylalanine inclusive. Only CDR3 DNA remains: 39 bases, in frame from the first base.